This T cell receptor beta chain was sequenced during a study of regulatory T cells in long-lasting Graves disease. This CDR3 spans 13 amino acids. Trimming stripped 4 bases from V and 1 base from J, with 9 bases between. The germline V gene has CDR1 DFQATT and CDR2 SNEGSKA (reference sequence). Researchers made TCR beta libraries by using iRepertoire HTBI primers and running Arm-PCR on CDR3 regions. TCRdb analysed the multiplex PCR reads with MiXCR anew, one entry per CDR3 protein. The table has approximately 290,000 distinct CDR3 sequences, approximately 20% seen once. The time point is: persistent/refractory GD, antithyroid drugs over 5 years with positive TRAb. The TCR library was prepared using RNA isolated from PBMCs. Doctors identified Graves' disease using the American Thyroid Association guidelines.

The chain uses TRBV20-1 and TRBJ2-3, with D perhaps matching TRBD2 (6 bases). The origin of this receptor is a female donor with Graves disease. The input for sequencing was peripheral blood mononuclear cells (PBMCs), taken when the disease was refractory, from a patient treated with antithyroid drugs. The chain's CDR3 is CSATASGTDTQYF. CDR3 nucleotide sequence: TGCAGTGCTACGGCTAGCGGCACAGATACGCAGTATTTT.